This note documents a single T cell receptor beta chain sequence. Assay: immunoSEQ multiplex PCR; the TCRdb copy retains only in-frame clones and omits some. The data show tens of thousands of clones, roughly nine tenths seen once. The data belong to a study of OX40 agonist ivuxolimab in advanced cancers. This TCR derives from an adult with an advanced solid tumor such as melanoma, head and neck, liver or kidney cancer. Sequenced material: CD4+ or CD8+ T cells sorted from blood, taken in a trial of the OX40 agonist ivuxolimab.

CDR3 in amino acids: CASSVDLTGELFF. CDR3 nucleotide sequence: TGTGCCAGCAGCGTAGACCTAACCGGGGAGCTGTTTTTT. This sequence joins TRBV9 and TRBJ2-2; unclear D gene. Between the trimmed V and J ends, which lost 0 bases and 5 bases, there was a span of 5 bases. The germline V gene has CDR1 SGDLS and CDR2 YYNGEE. CDR3 length: 13 amino acids.